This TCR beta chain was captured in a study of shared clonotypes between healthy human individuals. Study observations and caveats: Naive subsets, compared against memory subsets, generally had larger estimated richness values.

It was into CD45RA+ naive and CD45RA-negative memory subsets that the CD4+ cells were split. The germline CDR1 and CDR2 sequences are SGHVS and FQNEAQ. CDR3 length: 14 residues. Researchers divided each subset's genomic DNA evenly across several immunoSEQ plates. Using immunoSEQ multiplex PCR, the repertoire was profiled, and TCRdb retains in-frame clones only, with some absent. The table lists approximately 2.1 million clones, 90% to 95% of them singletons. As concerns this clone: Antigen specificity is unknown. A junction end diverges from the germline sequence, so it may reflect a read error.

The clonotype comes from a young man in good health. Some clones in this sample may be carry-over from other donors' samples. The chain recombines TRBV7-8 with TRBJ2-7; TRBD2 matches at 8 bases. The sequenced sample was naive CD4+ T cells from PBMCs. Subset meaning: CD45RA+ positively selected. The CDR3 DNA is TGTGCCAGCAGCTTAGGGACTAGCTCCCACGAGCAGTACTTC. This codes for CASSLGTSSHEQYF.